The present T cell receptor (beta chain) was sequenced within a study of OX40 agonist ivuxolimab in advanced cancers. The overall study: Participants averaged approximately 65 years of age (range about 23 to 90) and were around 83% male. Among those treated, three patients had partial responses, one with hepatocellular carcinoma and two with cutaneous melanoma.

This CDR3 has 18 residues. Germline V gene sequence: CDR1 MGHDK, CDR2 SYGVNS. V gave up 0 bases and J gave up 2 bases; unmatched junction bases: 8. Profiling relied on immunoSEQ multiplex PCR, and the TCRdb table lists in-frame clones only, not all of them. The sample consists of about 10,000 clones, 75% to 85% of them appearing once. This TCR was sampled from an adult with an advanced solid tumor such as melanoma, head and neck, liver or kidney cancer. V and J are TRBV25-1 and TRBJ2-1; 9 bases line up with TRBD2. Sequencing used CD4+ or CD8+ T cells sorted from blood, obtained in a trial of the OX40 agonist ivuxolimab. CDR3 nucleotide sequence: TGTGCCAGCAGTGAATATTTTGGGCGGGAGGGTGCCTACAATGAGCAGTTCTTC. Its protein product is CASSEYFGREGAYNEQFF.